Listed here are 3 T cell receptor beta chains from one sample, sequenced in a study of shared clonotypes between healthy human individuals. Only CD45RO-negative cells positively selected for CCR7 counted as naive CD8 cells, so terminally differentiated effector memory CD45RA+ cells were excluded. The data were produced by immunoSEQ multiplex PCR, yet TCRdb's version contains in-frame clones alone and is incomplete. The top ten clones hold about 25% of a sample with hundreds of thousands of clones, 80% to 95% of them seen once. What was sequenced was naive CD8+ T cells sorted from blood. The receptors derive from a man aged 30-40 years in good health.

The rearrangement links TRBV9 to TRBJ2-2; possible D gene TRBD2, 5 bases. Per germline, CDR1 SGDLS and CDR2 YYNGEE. The V end lost 0 bases, the J end lost 3 bases, and 12 bases lay between the germline ends. The CDR3 spans 16 residues. The CDR3 DNA reads TGTGCCAGCAGCGTAGCGGCGGGCGACGACACCGGGGAGCTGTTTTTT. Protein sequence: CASSVAAGDDTGELFF.

The chain employs TRBV9 and TRBJ1-5; D call uncertain. The V and J ends lost 5 bases and 2 bases respectively, with 14 bases between them. Germline V gives CDR1 SGDLS, CDR2 YYNGEE. CDR3 length: 15 residues. This CDR3 is CASRYGSSGNQPQHF. The CDR3 DNA follows: TGTGCCAGCAGATATGGGAGCTCTGGCAATCAGCCCCAGCATTTT. Supplemented by reference TRBV9 and TRBJ1-5, the full variable domain reads DSGVTQTPKHLITATGQRVTLRCSPRSGDLSVYWYQQSLDQGLQFLIQYYNGEERAKGNILERFSAQQFPDLHSELNLSSLELGDSALYFCASRYGSSGNQPQHFGDGTRLSIL.

This chain connects TRBV7-6 to TRBJ2-7, with no clear D. V lost 0 bases, J lost 3 bases, and 9 bases lay in between. The CDR3 is 14 amino acids. CDR1 SGHVS and CDR2 FNYEAQ come from the germline V gene. CDR3 protein: CASSLALEGYEQYF. The CDR3 bases are TGTGCCAGCAGCTTAGCCCTAGAAGGCTACGAGCAGTACTTC.